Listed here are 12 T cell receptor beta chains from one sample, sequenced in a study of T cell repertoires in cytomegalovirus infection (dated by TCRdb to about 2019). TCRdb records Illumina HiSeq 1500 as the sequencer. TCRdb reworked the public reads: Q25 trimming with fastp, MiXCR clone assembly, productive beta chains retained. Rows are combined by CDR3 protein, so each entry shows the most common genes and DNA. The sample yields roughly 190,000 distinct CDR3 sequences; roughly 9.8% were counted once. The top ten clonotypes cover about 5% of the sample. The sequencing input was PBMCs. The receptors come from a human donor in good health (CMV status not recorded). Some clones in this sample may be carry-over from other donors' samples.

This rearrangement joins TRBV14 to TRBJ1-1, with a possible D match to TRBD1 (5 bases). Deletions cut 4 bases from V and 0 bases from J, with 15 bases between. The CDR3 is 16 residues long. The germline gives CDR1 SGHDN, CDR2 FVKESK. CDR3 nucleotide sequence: TGTGCCAGCAGCCCGCCACATCCGGGACTGAACACTGAAGCTTTCTTT. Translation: CASSPPHPGLNTEAFF. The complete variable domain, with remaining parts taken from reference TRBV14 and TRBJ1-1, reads EAGVTQFPSHSVIEKGQTVTLRCDPISGHDNLYWYRRVMGKEIKFLLHFVKESKQDESGMPNNRFLAERTGGTYSTLKVQPAELEDSGVYFCASSPPHPGLNTEAFFGQGTRLTVV.

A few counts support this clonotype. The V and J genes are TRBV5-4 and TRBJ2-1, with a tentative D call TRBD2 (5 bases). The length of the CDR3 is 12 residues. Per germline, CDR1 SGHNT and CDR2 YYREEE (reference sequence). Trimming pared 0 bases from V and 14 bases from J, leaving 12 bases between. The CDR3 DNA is TGTGCCAGCAGCTTGGTTGTCGGGGAGAAGTTCTTC. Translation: CASSLVVGEKFF. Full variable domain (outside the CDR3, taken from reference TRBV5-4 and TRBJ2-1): ETGVTQSPTHLIKTRGQQVTLRCSSQSGHNTVSWYQQALGQGPQFIFQYYREEENGRGNFPPRFSGLQFPNYSSELNVNALELDDSALYLCASSLVVGEKFFGPGTRLTVL.

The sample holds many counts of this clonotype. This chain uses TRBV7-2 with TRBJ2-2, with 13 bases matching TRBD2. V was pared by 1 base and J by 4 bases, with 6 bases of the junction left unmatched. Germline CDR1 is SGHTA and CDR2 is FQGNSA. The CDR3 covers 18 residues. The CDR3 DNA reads TGTGCCAGCAGCTTAGAACTAGCGGGAGGGACTCTCACCGGGGAGCTGTTTTTT. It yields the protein CASSLELAGGTLTGELFF.

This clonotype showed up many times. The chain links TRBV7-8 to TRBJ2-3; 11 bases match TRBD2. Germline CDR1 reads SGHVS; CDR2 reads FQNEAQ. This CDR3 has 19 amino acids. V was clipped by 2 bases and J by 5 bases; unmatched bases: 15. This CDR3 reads CASSLLGTSGIISGDTQYF. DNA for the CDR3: TGTGCCAGCAGCTTATTGGGGACTAGCGGAATAATATCCGGAGATACGCAGTATTTT.

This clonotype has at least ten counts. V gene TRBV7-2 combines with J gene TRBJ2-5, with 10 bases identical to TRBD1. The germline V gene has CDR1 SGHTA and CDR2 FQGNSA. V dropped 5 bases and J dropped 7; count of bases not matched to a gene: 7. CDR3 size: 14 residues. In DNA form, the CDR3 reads TGTGCCAGCAGCCCCCGGGACAGGGGAGTGACCCAGTACTTC. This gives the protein CASSPRDRGVTQYF.

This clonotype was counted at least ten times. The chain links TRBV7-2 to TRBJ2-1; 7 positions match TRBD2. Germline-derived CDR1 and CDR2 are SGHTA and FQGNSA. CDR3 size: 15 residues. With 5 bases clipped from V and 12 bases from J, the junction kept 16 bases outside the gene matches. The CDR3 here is CASSPLGGSSTSQFF. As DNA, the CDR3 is TGTGCCAGCAGCCCCCTCGGCGGGAGCTCGACTTCGCAGTTCTTC.

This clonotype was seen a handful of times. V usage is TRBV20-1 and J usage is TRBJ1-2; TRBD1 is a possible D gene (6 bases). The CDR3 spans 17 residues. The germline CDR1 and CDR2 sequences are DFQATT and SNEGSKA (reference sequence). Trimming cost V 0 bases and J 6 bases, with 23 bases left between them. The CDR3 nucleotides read TGCAGTGCTAGAGACGAGCGACAGGTCTTGCCAGACCATGGCTACACCTTC. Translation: CSARDERQVLPDHGYTF.

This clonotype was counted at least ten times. Here the CDR3 reads CASSQVVGRVQGVIYEQYF. The DNA of the CDR3 is TGTGCCAGCAGCCAAGTGGTGGGTCGGGTCCAGGGGGTTATCTACGAGCAGTACTTC. V gene TRBV7-8 combines with J gene TRBJ2-7; 7 nucleotides agree with TRBD1. This CDR3 comprises 19 residues. CDR1 is SGHVS and CDR2 is FQNEAQ in the germline V gene. With 5 bases clipped from V and 3 bases from J, the junction kept 22 bases outside the gene matches.

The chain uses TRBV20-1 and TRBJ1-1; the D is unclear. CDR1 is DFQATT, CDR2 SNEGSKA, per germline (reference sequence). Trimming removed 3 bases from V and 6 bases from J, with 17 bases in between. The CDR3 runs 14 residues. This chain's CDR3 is CSARALGILAEAFF. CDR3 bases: TGCAGTGCTAGGGCCTTGGGTATTTTAGCTGAAGCTTTCTTT.

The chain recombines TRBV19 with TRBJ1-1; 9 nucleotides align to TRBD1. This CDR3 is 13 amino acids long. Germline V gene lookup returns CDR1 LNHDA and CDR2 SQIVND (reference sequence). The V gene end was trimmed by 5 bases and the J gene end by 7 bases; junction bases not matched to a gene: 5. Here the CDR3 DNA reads TGTGCCAGTAGTCACGAGACAGGGGGTGAAGCTTTCTTT. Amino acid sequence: CASSHETGGEAFF.

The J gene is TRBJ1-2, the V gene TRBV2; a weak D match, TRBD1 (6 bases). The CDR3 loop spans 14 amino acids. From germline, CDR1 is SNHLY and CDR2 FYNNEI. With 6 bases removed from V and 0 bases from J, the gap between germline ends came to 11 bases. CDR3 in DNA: TGTGCCAGCAGGCGACAGGAAGCTAACTATGGCTACACCTTC. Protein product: CASRRQEANYGYTF. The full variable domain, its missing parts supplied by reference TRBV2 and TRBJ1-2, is EPEVTQTPSHQVTQMGQEVILRCVPISNHLYFYWYRQILGQKVEFLVSFYNNEISEKSEIFDDQFSVERPDGSNFTLKIRSTKLEDSAMYFCASRRQEANYGYTFGSGTRLTVV.

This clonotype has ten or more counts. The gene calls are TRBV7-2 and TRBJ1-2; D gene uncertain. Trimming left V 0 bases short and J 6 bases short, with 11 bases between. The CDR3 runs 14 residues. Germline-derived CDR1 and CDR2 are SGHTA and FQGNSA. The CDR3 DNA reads TGTGCCAGCAGCTTAGCACAGCTAACTGATGGCTACACCTTC. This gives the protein CASSLAQLTDGYTF.